One TCR beta chain is described in this entry. Other DNA sequences from this sample encode an identical CDR3 as well. This specimen comes from a study of shared clonotypes between healthy human individuals. Assay: immunoSEQ multiplex PCR; the TCRdb copy retains only in-frame clones and omits some. The data contain approximately 2.3 million clones, approximately 93% of them singletons. The CDR3 runs 13 residues. Per the germline V gene, CDR1 is KGHSH and CDR2 is LQKENI. With V trimmed by 6 bases and J by 2 bases, 0 bases remained unmatched. This TCR derives from a man younger than 30 in good health. Some clones in this sample may be carry-over from other donors' samples. This chain connects TRBV18 to TRBJ1-5; TRBD1 agrees at 8 bases. Sample: naive CD4+ T cells from PBMCs. Specified subset: CD45RA+ positively selected. CDR3 in amino acids: CASSGQGNQPQHF. The CDR3 DNA reads as TGTGCCAGCTCGGGACAGGGCAATCAGCCCCAGCATTTT.